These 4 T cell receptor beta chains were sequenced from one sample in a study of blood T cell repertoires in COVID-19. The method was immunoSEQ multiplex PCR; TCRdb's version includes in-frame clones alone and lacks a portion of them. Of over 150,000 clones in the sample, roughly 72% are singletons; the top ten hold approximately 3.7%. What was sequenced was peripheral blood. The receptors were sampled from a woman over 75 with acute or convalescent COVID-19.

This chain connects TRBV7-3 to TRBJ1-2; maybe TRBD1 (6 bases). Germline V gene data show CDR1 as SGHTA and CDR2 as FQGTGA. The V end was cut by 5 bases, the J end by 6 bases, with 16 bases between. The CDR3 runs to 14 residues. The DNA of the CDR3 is TGTGCCAGCAGCCCCTTTGGACAGCCAGATGGCTACACCTTC. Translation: CASSPFGQPDGYTF.

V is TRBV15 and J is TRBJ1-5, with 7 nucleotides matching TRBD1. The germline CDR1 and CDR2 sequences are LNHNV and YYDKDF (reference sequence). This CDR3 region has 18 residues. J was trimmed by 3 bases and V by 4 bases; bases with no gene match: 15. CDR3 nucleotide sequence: TGTGCCACCAGCAACCTGACAGGGACGCTGGGTAACAATCAGCCCCAGCATTTT. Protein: CATSNLTGTLGNNQPQHF.

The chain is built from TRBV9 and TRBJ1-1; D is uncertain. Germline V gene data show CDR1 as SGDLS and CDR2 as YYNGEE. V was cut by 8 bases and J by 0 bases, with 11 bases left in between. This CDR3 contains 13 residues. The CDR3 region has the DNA TGTGCCAGTTCTCCCGAGCTGAACACTGAAGCTTTCTTT. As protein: CASSPELNTEAFF.

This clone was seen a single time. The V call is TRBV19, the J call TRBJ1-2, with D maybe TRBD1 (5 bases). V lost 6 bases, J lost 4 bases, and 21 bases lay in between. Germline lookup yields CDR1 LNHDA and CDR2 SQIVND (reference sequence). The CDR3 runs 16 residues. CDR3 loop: CASSLLQVGLGYGYTF. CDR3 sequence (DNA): TGTGCCAGTAGCCTCCTACAGGTGGGGCTAGGCTATGGCTACACCTTC. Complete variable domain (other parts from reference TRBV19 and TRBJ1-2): DGGITQSPKYLFRKEGQNVTLSCEQNLNHDAMYWYRQDPGQGLRLIYYSQIVNDFQKGDIAEGYSVSREKKESFPLTVTSAQKNPTAFYLCASSLLQVGLGYGYTFGSGTRLTVV.